One and the same sample provided the 3 T cell receptor beta chains below, sequenced in a study of shared clonotypes between healthy human individuals. Profiled with immunoSEQ multiplex PCR; TCRdb holds only in-frame clones, not every one. The table records approximately 2.4 million clones, 90% to 96% of them present only once. The material sequenced was naive CD4+ T cells sorted from blood. As to subset: CD45RA+ positively selected. These receptor sequences come from a man in his late teens or twenties in good health.

The gene calls are TRBV28 and TRBJ1-2, with D perhaps TRBD1 (6 bases). The V gene's germline CDR1 is MDHEN and CDR2 SYDVKM. The germline V and J ends were trimmed by 5 bases and 5 bases, with 12 bases remaining between them. The CDR3 is made up of 13 amino acids. As DNA, the CDR3 is TGTGCCAGCAGTCGACAGGATAGGTATGGCTACACCTTC. The encoded protein is CASSRQDRYGYTF.

The V and J genes are TRBV19 and TRBJ1-2; 8 bases agree with TRBD1. The J segment lost 6 bases and the V segment lost 9 bases, leaving 12 bases of the junction unmatched. Germline loops: CDR1 LNHDA, CDR2 SQIVND (reference sequence). The CDR3 is 14 amino acids. This CDR3 reads CASALTGTGHGYTF. In nucleotides, the CDR3 is TGTGCCAGCGCCTTGACCGGGACAGGACATGGCTACACCTTC.

This chain uses TRBV6-5 with TRBJ1-2; weak D call: TRBD1 (5 bases). CDR1 is MNHEY and CDR2 is SVGAGI in the germline V gene. There are 14 residues in the CDR3. V was cut by 5 bases and J by 2 bases, with 12 bases left in between. The CDR3, as DNA: TGTGCCAGCAGTACCGGGACCGAAAACTATGGCTACACCTTC. Residues: CASSTGTENYGYTF.